Below, 24 T cell receptor beta chains from the same sample are listed, as sequenced in a study of Graves' ophthalmopathy and Graves' hyperthyroidism. The sequenced template was RNA, covering the TCR beta CDR3 region. First-round RT-PCR with HTBI primers preceded a second-round multiplex PCR. TCRdb analysed the multiplex PCR reads with MiXCR anew, one entry per CDR3 protein. This sample has hundreds of thousands of distinct CDR3 sequences, with more than 20% found just once. Sequenced sample: peripheral blood. These receptors were collected from a woman aged 18-29 years with stable Graves' hyperthyroidism.

This clonotype was seen repeatedly, ten times or more. The chain's CDR3 is CASTPAGDTGELFF. The CDR3, as DNA: TGTGCCAGCACCCCCGCAGGGGACACCGGGGAGCTGTTTTTT. V and J are TRBV7-2 and TRBJ2-2; TRBD1 is a possible D gene (6 bases). V was trimmed by 7 bases and J by 3 bases, leaving 12 bases between them. Germline loops: CDR1 SGHTA, CDR2 FQGNSA. This CDR3 contains 14 residues.

This clonotype is labeled as medium-sized. This chain connects TRBV28 to TRBJ2-2; D remains ambiguous. Per germline, CDR1 MDHEN and CDR2 SYDVKM. This CDR3 has 15 amino acids. The ends were cut back, 10 bases at V and 3 bases at J, with 18 bases in the middle. CDR3: CAIKDFDVDTGELFF. CDR3 nucleotides: TGTGCCATCAAGGATTTTGATGTAGACACCGGGGAGCTGTTTTTT.

This clonotype was counted ten times or more. The rearrangement links TRBV30 to TRBJ1-2; D gene ambiguous. Germline V gives CDR1 GTSNPN, CDR2 SVGIG (reference sequence). V was shortened by 2 bases and J by 1 base, with 8 bases between the two germline ends. The CDR3 is 13 residues long. Written as DNA, the CDR3 is TGTGCCTGGAGTCGCGGGTTTAACTATGGCTACACCTTC. This codes for CAWSRGFNYGYTF.

This clonotype was observed many times. The chain links TRBV20-1 to TRBJ2-7, with D possibly being TRBD2 (7 bases). The germline V gene encodes CDR1 DFQATT and CDR2 SNEGSKA (reference sequence). The CDR3 extends over 18 amino acids. Deletions cut 0 bases from V and 2 bases from J, with 23 bases between. CDR3 region: CSARDFQGLWRGTYEQYF. The CDR3 DNA follows: TGCAGTGCTAGAGATTTTCAGGGGCTTTGGCGGGGGACCTACGAGCAGTACTTC.

The chain joins TRBV6-2 or TRBV6-3 to TRBJ2-2, with a possible D match to TRBD2 (6 bases). The V gene lost 2 bases and the J gene lost 5 bases, with 9 bases spanning the gap. Germline CDR1 and CDR2: MNHEY and SVGEGT. The length of the CDR3 is 14 residues. The CDR3 nucleotides read TGTGCCAGCAGTTACACTAGCCCGACCGGGGAGCTGTTTTTT. Translating it yields CASSYTSPTGELFF.

Ten or more counts support this clonotype. The rearrangement uses TRBV6-2 or TRBV6-3 and TRBJ2-2; 9 nucleotides align to TRBD2. The CDR3 has 18 residues. The ends lost 6 bases at V and 4 bases at J; junction bases unmatched: 15. Germline CDR1 reads MNHEY; CDR2 reads SVGEGT. CDR3 sequence: CASSPGGLGLAGTGELFF. The DNA of the CDR3 is TGTGCCAGCAGCCCCGGGGGATTGGGACTAGCAGGCACCGGGGAGCTGTTTTTT.

This clonotype came up many times. V and J are TRBV4-3 and TRBJ2-5, with 9 bases identical to TRBD1. Trimming cost V 2 bases and J 5 bases; bases outside gene matches: 3. The germline V gene encodes CDR1 LGHNA and CDR2 YSLEER. There are 14 residues in the CDR3. The CDR3 reads CASSQRTGVETQYF. CDR3 nucleotide sequence: TGCGCCAGCAGCCAAAGGACAGGGGTCGAGACCCAGTACTTC.

This clonotype was found many times. An end of the junction does not agree with germline; a read error may underlie this. The chain recombines TRBV7-8 with TRBJ2-4; D possibly corresponds to TRBD2 (5 bases). CDR1 and CDR2 (germline): SGHVS, FQNEAQ. The CDR3 loop spans 16 amino acids. CDR3 in amino acids: CASSSKRTGNGNIKYF. CDR3 nucleotides: TGTGCCAGCAGCTCAAAACGGACGGGGAACGGTAACATTAAGTACTTC.

In its sample, this clonotype was seen many times. V and J are TRBV4-3 and TRBJ1-1, with D perhaps matching TRBD1 (5 bases). The CDR3 is 13 residues long. V was clipped by 0 bases and J by 8 bases, with 10 bases between them. In germline, CDR1 is LGHNA, CDR2 YSLEER. CDR3 DNA: TGCGCCAGCAGCCAAGAGTTAAACAGGGAAGCTTTCTTT. Translated: CASSQELNREAFF.

This clonotype was observed many times. The chain recombines TRBV7-2 with TRBJ2-2; D gene uncertain. Germline loops: CDR1 SGHTA, CDR2 FQGNSA. The CDR3 totals 15 residues. V gave up 4 bases and J gave up 0 bases, with 9 bases separating them. The CDR3 coding sequence is TGTGCCAGCAGCTCTAGACTGGCGAACACCGGGGAGCTGTTTTTT. It encodes CASSSRLANTGELFF.

The chain uses TRBV20-1 and TRBJ2-7; tentatively, D is TRBD1 or TRBD2 (5 bases each). V gave up 6 bases and J gave up 3 bases, with 15 bases separating them. Per the germline V gene, CDR1 is DFQATT and CDR2 is SNEGSKA (reference sequence). This CDR3 comprises 13 residues. CDR3 protein: CSARGAVDYEQYF. CDR3 nucleotide sequence: TGCAGTGCCCGAGGGGCGGTCGACTACGAGCAGTACTTC.

The chain couples TRBV28 to TRBJ2-7; 8 bases are shared with TRBD1. Germline assignment: CDR1 MDHEN and CDR2 SYDVKM. J lost 0 bases, V lost 7 bases, and 8 bases had no gene match. The CDR3 spans 15 residues. CDR3 bases: TGTGCCAGCACCCTAGGACAGGGTTACTCCTACGAGCAGTACTTC. Its translation: CASTLGQGYSYEQYF.

At least ten counts were recorded for this clonotype. J is TRBJ2-7 and V is TRBV2, with a tentative D call TRBD2 (5 bases). CDR1 SNHLY and CDR2 FYNNEI come from the germline V gene. V dropped 5 bases and J dropped 1 base, with 12 bases sitting between them. The length of the CDR3 is 14 residues. In DNA, the CDR3 is TGTGCCAGCAGTCTAAGTGAGGGATCCTACGAGCAGTACTTC. Residues: CASSLSEGSYEQYF.

This clonotype was found many times. This chain connects TRBV6-5 to TRBJ2-2; 11 bases align to TRBD2. The length of the CDR3 is 15 residues. Germline V gene sequence: CDR1 MNHEY, CDR2 SVGAGI. V gave up 6 bases and J gave up 0 bases; unmatched junction bases: 0. The DNA for the CDR3 is TGTGCCAGCAGGGGACTAGCGGCGAACACCGGGGAGCTGTTTTTT. It is translated as CASRGLAANTGELFF.

The sample holds many counts of this clonotype. The CDR3, as DNA: TGTGCCAGCAGTTACTTGGTCGCAGGCGGGACTGAAGCTTTCTTT. It encodes CASSYLVAGGTEAFF. This chain links TRBV6-5 with TRBJ1-1, with D unclear. V dropped 1 base and J dropped 5 bases, with 14 bases sitting between them. The CDR3 sequence is 15 residues long. Germline V gives CDR1 MNHEY, CDR2 SVGAGI.

V usage is TRBV4-2 and J usage is TRBJ1-1; no clear D gene. Trimming shortened V by 0 bases and J by 4 bases, and 12 bases separated the two germline ends. Germline loops: CDR1 LGHNA, CDR2 YNFKEQ. The CDR3 has 15 amino acids. The DNA of the CDR3 is TGTGCCAGCAGCCAAGATTGGGGAGCCTTCACTGAAGCTTTCTTT. Amino acids: CASSQDWGAFTEAFF.

The table lists this clonotype with many counts. The chain has TRBV27 and TRBJ1-2; 8 bases line up with TRBD1. Germline V gives CDR1 MNHEY, CDR2 SMNVEV (reference sequence). V lost 0 bases and J lost 7; bases outside the gene matches: 7. The CDR3 runs 15 residues. This chain's CDR3 is CASSLSRTGLSGYTF. The DNA for the CDR3 is TGTGCCAGCAGTTTATCCCGGACAGGGTTGAGTGGCTACACCTTC.

There are many counts of this clonotype. The chain has TRBV10-3 and TRBJ2-7; 10 bases match TRBD1. V shed 6 bases, J shed 6 bases, and the junction held 8 bases outside the gene matches. There are 14 residues in the CDR3. Germline-derived CDR1 and CDR2 are ENHRY and SYGVKD. The CDR3 region has the DNA TGTGCCATCAGGCAGGACAGGGGGGAGGTCGAGCAGTACTTC. This sequence encodes CAIRQDRGEVEQYF.

This clonotype has ten or more counts. This rearrangement joins TRBV7-2 to TRBJ1-1; D gene ambiguous. Germline V CDR1 and CDR2: SGHTA, FQGNSA. This CDR3 has 14 amino acids. V dropped 3 bases and J dropped 0 bases, with 8 bases sitting between them. The CDR3 here is CASSFSNMNTEAFF. The CDR3 DNA sequence: TGTGCCAGCAGCTTTTCAAATATGAACACTGAAGCTTTCTTT.

The genes are TRBV19 and TRBJ2-7, with 9 bases lining up with TRBD2. J was trimmed by 4 bases and V by 3 bases; bases with no gene match: 4. Per germline, CDR1 LNHDA and CDR2 SQIVND (reference sequence). This CDR3 has 14 residues. CDR3 DNA: TGTGCCAGTAGTATCGGAGCGGGAGGTTACGAGCAGTACTTC. It encodes CASSIGAGGYEQYF.

This clonotype came up a few times. The CDR3 reads CASSFVPDRVRGYTF. CDR3 nucleotides: TGTGCCAGCAGTTTTGTCCCCGACAGGGTGCGTGGCTACACCTTC. V and J are TRBV28 and TRBJ1-2; TRBD1 matches 7 bases. CDR3 length equals 15 residues. Germline V gene lookup returns CDR1 MDHEN and CDR2 SYDVKM. V shed 3 bases, J shed 7 bases, and the junction held 11 bases outside the gene matches.

This clonotype was picked up a small number of times. V and J are TRBV6-4 and TRBJ1-1; D gene uncertain. The ends were cut back, 5 bases at V and 1 base at J, with 23 bases in the middle. Germline CDR1 reads MRHNA; CDR2 reads SNTAGT. This CDR3 has 18 residues. CDR3 DNA sequence: TGTGCCAGCAGTCTGAACAAAGGTGCGACGGCGGCGAACACTGAAGCTTTCTTT. Its translation: CASSLNKGATAANTEAFF.

The CDR3 loop reads CASEDRNTIYF. CDR3 nucleotides: TGTGCCAGCGAAGATAGAAACACCATATATTTT. The chain recombines TRBV12-3 or TRBV12-4 with TRBJ1-3; D uncertain. This CDR3 has 11 amino acids. The germline V and J ends were trimmed by 8 bases and 5 bases, with 7 bases remaining between them.

The rearrangement joins TRBV14 to TRBJ2-7; D unclear. V was pared by 0 bases and J by 3 bases, with 6 bases between. The CDR3 runs 13 residues. Germline lookup yields CDR1 SGHDN and CDR2 FVKESK. The CDR3 region is CASSQDSDYEQYF. For the CDR3, the DNA is TGTGCCAGCAGCCAAGACTCTGACTACGAGCAGTACTTC.